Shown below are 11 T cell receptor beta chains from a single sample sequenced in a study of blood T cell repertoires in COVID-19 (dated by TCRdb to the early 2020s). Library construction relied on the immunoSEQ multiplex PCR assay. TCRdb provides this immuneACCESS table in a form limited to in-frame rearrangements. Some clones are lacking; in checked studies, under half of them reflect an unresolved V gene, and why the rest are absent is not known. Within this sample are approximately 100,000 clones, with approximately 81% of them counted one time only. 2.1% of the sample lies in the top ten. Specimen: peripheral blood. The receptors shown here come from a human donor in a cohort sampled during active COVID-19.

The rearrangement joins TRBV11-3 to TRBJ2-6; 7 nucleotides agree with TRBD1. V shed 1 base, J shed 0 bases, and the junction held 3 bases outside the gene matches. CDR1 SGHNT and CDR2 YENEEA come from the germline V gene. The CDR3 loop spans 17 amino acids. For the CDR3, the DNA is TGTGCCAGCAGCTTAGGACAGGGTAACTCTGGGGCCAACGTCCTGACTTTC. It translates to CASSLGQGNSGANVLTF.

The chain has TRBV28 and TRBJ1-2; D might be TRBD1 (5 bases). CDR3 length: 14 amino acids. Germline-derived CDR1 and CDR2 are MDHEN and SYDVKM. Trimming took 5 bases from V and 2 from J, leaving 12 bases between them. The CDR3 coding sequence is TGTGCCAGCAGTGCCCAGGCAGGGAACTATGGCTACACCTTC. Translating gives CASSAQAGNYGYTF.

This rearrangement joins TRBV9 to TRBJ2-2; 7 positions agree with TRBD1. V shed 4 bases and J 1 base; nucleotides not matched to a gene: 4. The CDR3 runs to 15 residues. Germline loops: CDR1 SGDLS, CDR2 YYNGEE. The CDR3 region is CASSLRTGNTGELFF. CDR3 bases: TGTGCCAGCAGCCTTCGGACAGGGAACACCGGGGAGCTGTTTTTT.

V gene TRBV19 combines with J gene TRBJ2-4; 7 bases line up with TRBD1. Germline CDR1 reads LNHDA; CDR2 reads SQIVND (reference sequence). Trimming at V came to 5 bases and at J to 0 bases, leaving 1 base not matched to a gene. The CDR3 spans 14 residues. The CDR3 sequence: CASSWTGAKNIQYF. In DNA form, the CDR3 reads TGTGCCAGTAGTTGGACAGGAGCCAAAAACATTCAGTACTTC.

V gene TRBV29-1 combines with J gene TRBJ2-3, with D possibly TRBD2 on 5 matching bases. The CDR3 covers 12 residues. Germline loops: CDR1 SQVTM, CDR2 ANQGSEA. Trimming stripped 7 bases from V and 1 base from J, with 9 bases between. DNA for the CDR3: TGCAGCGCCGACGGGGGCACAGATACGCAGTATTTT. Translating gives CSADGGTDTQYF.

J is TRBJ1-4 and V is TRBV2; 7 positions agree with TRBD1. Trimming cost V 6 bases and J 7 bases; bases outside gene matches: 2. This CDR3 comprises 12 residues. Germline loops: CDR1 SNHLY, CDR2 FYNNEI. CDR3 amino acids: CASRYRGEKLFF. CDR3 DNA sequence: TGTGCCAGCAGGTACAGGGGTGAAAAACTGTTTTTT.

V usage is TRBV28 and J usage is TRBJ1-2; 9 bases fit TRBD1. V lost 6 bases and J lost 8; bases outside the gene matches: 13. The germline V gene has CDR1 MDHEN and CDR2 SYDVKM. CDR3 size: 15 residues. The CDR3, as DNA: TGTGCCAGCAGGTCTACAGGGGGCGCCCGACAGGGCTACACCTTC. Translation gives CASRSTGGARQGYTF.

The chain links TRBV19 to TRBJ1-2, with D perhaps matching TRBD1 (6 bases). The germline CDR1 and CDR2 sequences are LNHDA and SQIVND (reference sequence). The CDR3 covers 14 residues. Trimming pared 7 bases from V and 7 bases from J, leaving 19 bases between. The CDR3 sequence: CASNPLRGGLGYTF. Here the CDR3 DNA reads TGTGCCAGTAATCCTCTACGGGGGGGCCTTGGCTACACCTTC. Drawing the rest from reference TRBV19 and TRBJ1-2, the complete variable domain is DGGITQSPKYLFRKEGQNVTLSCEQNLNHDAMYWYRQDPGQGLRLIYYSQIVNDFQKGDIAEGYSVSREKKESFPLTVTSAQKNPTAFYLCASNPLRGGLGYTFGSGTRLTVV.

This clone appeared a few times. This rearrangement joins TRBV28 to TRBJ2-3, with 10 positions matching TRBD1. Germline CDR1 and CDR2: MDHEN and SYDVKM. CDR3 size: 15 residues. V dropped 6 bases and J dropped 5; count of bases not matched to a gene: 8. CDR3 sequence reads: CASRSGTGEIDTQYF. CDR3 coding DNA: TGTGCCAGCAGGTCCGGGACAGGGGAAATAGATACGCAGTATTTT.

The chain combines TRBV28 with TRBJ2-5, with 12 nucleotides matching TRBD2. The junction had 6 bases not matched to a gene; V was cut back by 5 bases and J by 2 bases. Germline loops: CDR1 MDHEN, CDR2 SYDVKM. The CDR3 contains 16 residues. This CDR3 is CASSVLAGGGQETQYF. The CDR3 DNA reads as TGTGCCAGCAGTGTACTAGCGGGGGGAGGGCAAGAGACCCAGTACTTC.

The DNA of the CDR3 is TGTGCTAGTGGTTTCCGGGACAGCCTATCCGAGCAGTACTTC. This encodes CASGFRDSLSEQYF. The chain carries TRBV12-5 and TRBJ2-7; 7 bases line up with TRBD1. Looked up from germline, CDR1 is LGHNT and CDR2 is FRNRAP. The CDR3 has 14 residues. Trimming at V came to 3 bases and at J to 6 bases, leaving 8 bases not matched to a gene. The whole variable domain, filled in from reference TRBV12-5 and TRBJ2-7, reads DARVTQTPRHKVTEMGQEVTMRCQPILGHNTVFWYRQTMMQGLELLAYFRNRAPLDDSGMPKDRFSAEMPDATLATLKIQPSEPRDSAVYFCASGFRDSLSEQYFGPGTRLTVT.